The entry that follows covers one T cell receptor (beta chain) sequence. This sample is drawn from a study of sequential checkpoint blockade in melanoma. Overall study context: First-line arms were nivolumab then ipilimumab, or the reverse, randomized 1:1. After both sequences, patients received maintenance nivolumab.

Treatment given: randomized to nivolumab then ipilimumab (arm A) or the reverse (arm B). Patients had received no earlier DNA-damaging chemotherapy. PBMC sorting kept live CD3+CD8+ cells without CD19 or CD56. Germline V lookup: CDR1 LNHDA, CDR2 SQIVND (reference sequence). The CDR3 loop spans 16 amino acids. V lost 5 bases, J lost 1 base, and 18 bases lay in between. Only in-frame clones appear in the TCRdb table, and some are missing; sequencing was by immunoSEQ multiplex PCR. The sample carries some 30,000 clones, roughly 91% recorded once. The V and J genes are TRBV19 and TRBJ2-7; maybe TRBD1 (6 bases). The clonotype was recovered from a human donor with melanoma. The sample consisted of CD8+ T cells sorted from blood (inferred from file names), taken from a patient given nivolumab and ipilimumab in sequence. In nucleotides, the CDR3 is TGTGCCAGTAGTCCAACGACAGGCGCTGTATCCTACGAGCAGTACTTC. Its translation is CASSPTTGAVSYEQYF.